This T cell receptor (beta chain) was recorded in a study of shared clonotypes between healthy human individuals. Only one count was recorded for this clone. Data came from immunoSEQ multiplex PCR; TCRdb stores just in-frame clones and leaves some out. The table lists 100,000 or so clones, around 64% of them singletons. CDR1 is SGDLS, CDR2 YYNGEE, per germline. Trimming pared 0 bases from V and 0 bases from J, leaving 11 bases between. The CDR3 totals 16 residues. The rearrangement uses TRBV9 and TRBJ2-3, with D possibly matching TRBD2 (5 bases). The sequenced sample consisted of memory CD8+ T cells sorted from blood. Subset described: CD45RO+ cells pooled with CCR7-negative TemRA cells. This sequence was found in a woman in her twenties or thirties in good health. CDR3 loop: CASSVGAGTSTDTQYF. CDR3 DNA sequence: TGTGCCAGCAGCGTAGGGGCGGGTACTAGCACAGATACGCAGTATTTT.